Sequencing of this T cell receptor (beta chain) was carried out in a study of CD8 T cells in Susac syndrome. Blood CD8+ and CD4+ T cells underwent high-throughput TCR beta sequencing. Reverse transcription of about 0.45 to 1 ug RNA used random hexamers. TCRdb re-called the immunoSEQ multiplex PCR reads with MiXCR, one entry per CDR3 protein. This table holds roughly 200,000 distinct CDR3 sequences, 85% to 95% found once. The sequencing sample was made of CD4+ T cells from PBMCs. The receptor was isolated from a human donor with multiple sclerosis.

The CDR3 DNA sequence: TGTGCCAGCAGCCGTTTGGGGTTGTCGAATAATTCACCCCTCCACTTT. Its translation is CASSRLGLSNNSPLHF. The chain employs TRBV3-1 and TRBJ1-6; D gene ambiguous. Germline lookup yields CDR1 LGHDT and CDR2 YNNKEL (reference sequence). Trimming pared 4 bases from V and 5 bases from J, leaving 15 bases between. The CDR3 is made up of 16 amino acids.